The 2 T cell receptor beta chains listed next were all sequenced from one sample in a study of T cell responses to AZD1222 COVID-19 vaccine. Produced via immunoSEQ multiplex PCR; TCRdb's table is partial and in-frame only. Of under 140,000 clones listed, roughly 92% are singletons. The sample in question was peripheral blood, obtained 28 days after the second AZD1222 dose. These TCRs come from an adult who received the AZD1222 COVID-19 vaccine.

This chain uses TRBV21-1 with TRBJ1-2; the table's D call, TRBD1, was not checked against the DNA. TRBV21-1 is listed as a pseudogene. This CDR3 is built from 15 residues. For the CDR3, the DNA is TGTGCCAGCAGCACCCGACAGGGATACCTCGATGGCTACACCTTC. Protein: CASSTRQGYLDGYTF.

V gene TRBV6-5 combines with J gene TRBJ2-1; the match to TRBD1 covers 8 bases. The germline CDR1 and CDR2 sequences are MNHEY and SVGAGI. Unmatched junction bases numbered 7, after V lost 4 bases and J lost 14 bases. The CDR3 contains 12 residues. The CDR3 region has the DNA TGTGCCAGCAGTTCACAGGGGGGAAGGGAGTTCTTC. It translates to CASSSQGGREFF.